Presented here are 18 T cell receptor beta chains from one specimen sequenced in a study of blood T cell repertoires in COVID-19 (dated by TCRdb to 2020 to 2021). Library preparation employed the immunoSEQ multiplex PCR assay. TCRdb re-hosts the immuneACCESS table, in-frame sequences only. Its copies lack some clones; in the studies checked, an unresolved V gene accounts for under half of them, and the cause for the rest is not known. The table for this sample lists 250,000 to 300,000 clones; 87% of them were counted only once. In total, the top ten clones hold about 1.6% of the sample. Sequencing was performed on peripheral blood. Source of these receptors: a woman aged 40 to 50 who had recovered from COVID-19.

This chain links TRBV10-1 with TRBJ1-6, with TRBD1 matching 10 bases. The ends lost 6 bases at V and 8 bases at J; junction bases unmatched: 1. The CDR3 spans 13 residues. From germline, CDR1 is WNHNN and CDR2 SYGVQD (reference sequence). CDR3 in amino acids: CASRGTGDSPLHF. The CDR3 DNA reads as TGCGCCAGCAGAGGGACAGGGGATTCACCCCTCCACTTT.

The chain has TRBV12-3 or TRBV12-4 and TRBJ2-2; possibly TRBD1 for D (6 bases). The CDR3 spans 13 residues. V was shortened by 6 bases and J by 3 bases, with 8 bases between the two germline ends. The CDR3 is CASSYRDTGELFF. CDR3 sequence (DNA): TGTGCCAGCAGCTACAGGGACACCGGGGAGCTGTTTTTT.

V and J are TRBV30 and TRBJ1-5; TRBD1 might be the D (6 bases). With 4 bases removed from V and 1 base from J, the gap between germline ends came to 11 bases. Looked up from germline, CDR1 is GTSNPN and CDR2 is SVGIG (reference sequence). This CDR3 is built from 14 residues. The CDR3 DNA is TGTGCCTGGACGCCGGGACACAGCAATCAGCCCCAGCATTTT. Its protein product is CAWTPGHSNQPQHF.

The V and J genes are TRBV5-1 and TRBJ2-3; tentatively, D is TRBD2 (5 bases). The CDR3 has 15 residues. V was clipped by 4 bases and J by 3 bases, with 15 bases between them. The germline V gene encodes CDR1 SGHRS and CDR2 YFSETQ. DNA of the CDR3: TGCGCCAGCAGCCCCCCCCTCCCGGGAACAGATACGCAGTATTTT. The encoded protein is CASSPPLPGTDTQYF.

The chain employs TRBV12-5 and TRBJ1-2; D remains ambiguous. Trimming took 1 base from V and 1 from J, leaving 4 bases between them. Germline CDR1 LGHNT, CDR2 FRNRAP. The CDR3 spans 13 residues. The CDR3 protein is CASGLAVNYGYTF. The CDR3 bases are TGTGCTAGTGGTTTGGCAGTTAACTATGGCTACACCTTC. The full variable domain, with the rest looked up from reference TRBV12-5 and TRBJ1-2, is DARVTQTPRHKVTEMGQEVTMRCQPILGHNTVFWYRQTMMQGLELLAYFRNRAPLDDSGMPKDRFSAEMPDATLATLKIQPSEPRDSAVYFCASGLAVNYGYTFGSGTRLTVV.

CDR3 sequence: CASGPKDTQYF. CDR3 nucleotides: TGTGCTAGTGGCCCAAAAGATACGCAGTATTTT. The J gene is TRBJ2-3, the V gene TRBV12-5; unclear D gene. V gave up 6 bases and J gave up 5 bases, with 6 bases separating them. Germline V gives CDR1 LGHNT, CDR2 FRNRAP. This CDR3 has 11 amino acids.

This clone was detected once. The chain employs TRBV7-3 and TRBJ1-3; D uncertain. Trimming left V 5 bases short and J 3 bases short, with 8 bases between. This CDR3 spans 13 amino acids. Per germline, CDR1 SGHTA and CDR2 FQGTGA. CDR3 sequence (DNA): TGTGCCAGCAGCGCCTCACATGGAAACACCATATATTTT. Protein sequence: CASSASHGNTIYF.

The CDR3 DNA follows: TGCAGTGCTAGTGGGGACAGGGGGTACGAGCAGTACTTC. It translates to CSASGDRGYEQYF. The V gene is TRBV20-1, the J gene TRBJ2-7; 11 bases line up with TRBD1. V trimming: 3 bases; J trimming: 4 bases; junction bases outside the gene matches: 2. The germline gives CDR1 DFQATT, CDR2 SNEGSKA (reference sequence). There are 13 residues in the CDR3.

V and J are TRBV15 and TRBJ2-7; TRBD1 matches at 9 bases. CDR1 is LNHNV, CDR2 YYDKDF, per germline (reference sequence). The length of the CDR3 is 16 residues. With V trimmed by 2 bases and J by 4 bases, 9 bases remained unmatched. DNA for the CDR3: TGTGCCACCAGCAGACCCCGAGGGACAGGGCGATACGAGCAGTACTTC. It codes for CATSRPRGTGRYEQYF.

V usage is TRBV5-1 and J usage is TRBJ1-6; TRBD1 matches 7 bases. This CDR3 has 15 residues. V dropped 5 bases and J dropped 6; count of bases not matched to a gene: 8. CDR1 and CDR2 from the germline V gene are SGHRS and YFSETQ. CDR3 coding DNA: TGCGCCAGCAGACCCGGACAGGCCTTTAATTCACCCCTCCACTTT. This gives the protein CASRPGQAFNSPLHF.

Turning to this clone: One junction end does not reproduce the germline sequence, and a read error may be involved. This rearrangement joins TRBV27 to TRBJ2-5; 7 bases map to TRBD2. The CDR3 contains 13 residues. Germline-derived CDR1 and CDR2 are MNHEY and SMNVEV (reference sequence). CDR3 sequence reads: CASRAGLQGTQYF. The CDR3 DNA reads TGTGCCAGCAGAGCGGGACTCCAAGGGACCCAGTACTTC.

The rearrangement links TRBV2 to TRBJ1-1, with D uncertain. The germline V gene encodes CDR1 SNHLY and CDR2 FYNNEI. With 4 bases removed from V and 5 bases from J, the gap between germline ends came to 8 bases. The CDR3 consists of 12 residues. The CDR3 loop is CASSGRETEAFF. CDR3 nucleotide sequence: TGTGCCAGCAGTGGGAGGGAAACTGAAGCTTTCTTT.

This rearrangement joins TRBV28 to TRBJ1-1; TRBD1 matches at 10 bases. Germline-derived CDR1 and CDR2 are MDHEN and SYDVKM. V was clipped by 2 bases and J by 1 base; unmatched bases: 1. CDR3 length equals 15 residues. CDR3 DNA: TGTGCCAGCAGTTTAGGGACAGGGGCGAACACTGAAGCTTTCTTT. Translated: CASSLGTGANTEAFF.

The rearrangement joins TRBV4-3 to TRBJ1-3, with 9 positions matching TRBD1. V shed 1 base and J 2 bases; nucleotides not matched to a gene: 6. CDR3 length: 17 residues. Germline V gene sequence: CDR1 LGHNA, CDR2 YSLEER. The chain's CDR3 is CASSQVGTGSPGNTIYF. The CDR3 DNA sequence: TGCGCCAGCAGCCAAGTGGGGACAGGGAGTCCTGGAAACACCATATATTTT.

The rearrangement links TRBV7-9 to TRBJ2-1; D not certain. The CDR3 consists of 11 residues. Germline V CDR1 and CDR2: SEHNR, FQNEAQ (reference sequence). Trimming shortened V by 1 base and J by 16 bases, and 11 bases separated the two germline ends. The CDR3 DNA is TGTGCCAGCAGCTTAGGGGCCCACGGCTTCTTC. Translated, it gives CASSLGAHGFF.

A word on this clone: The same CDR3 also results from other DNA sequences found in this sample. The CDR3 sequence: CASSPLTGMNEAFF. CDR3 sequence (DNA): TGTGCCAGCTCACCGCTGACAGGAATGAATGAAGCTTTCTTT. V gene TRBV18 combines with J gene TRBJ1-1, with D perhaps matching TRBD1 (6 bases). From germline, CDR1 is KGHSH and CDR2 LQKENI. The CDR3 is 14 residues long. Between the trimmed V and J ends, which lost 3 bases and 7 bases, there was a span of 15 bases.

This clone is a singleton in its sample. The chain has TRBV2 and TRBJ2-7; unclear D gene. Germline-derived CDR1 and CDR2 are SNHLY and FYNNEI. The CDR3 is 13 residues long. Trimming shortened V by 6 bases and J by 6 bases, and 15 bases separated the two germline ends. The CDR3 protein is CASSMVGSGEQYF. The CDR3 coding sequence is TGTGCCAGCAGCATGGTAGGTTCGGGCGAGCAGTACTTC.

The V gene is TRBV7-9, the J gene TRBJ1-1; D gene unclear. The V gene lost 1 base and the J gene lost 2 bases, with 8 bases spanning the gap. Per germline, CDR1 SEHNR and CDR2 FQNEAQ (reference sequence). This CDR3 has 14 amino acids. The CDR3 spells CASSLGEVNTEAFF. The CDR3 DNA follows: TGTGCCAGCAGCTTAGGGGAGGTTAACACTGAAGCTTTCTTT.